The 4 T cell receptor beta chains presented below share a single source sample, sequenced in a study of blood T cell repertoires in COVID-19 (dated by TCRdb to the early 2020s). Library preparation employed the immunoSEQ multiplex PCR assay. Not all clones reach the TCRdb copy of this immuneACCESS table, which keeps in-frame sequences only. Checked studies attribute under half of the gap to unresolved V genes and leave the rest unexplained. The sample profile shows around 210,000 clones; 84% of them were found once. The top ten clonotypes cover 13% of the sample. The source material was peripheral blood. Source of these receptors: a human donor in a cohort sampled during active COVID-19.

The rearrangement joins TRBV13 to TRBJ1-1, with D tentatively TRBD1 (6 bases). The V gene's germline CDR1 is PRHDT and CDR2 FYEKMQ (reference sequence). V lost 5 bases to trimming and J lost 1 base, with 17 bases between them. The CDR3 is made up of 16 amino acids. This chain's CDR3 is CASSPRNIQGNTEAFF. The CDR3 DNA reads TGTGCCAGCAGCCCCCGGAACATACAGGGGAACACTGAAGCTTTCTTT. Based on the CDR3 plus reference TRBV13 and TRBJ1-1, the full variable domain is AAGVIQSPRHLIKEKRETATLKCYPIPRHDTVYWYQQGPGQDPQFLISFYEKMQSDKGSIPDRFSAQQFSDYHSELNMSSLELGDSALYFCASSPRNIQGNTEAFFGQGTRLTVV.

The chain is built from TRBV28 and TRBJ1-4, with 9 bases that match TRBD1. Germline loops: CDR1 MDHEN, CDR2 SYDVKM. V lost 5 bases, J lost 8 bases, and 6 bases stayed unmatched. The CDR3 is 14 residues long. The CDR3 region has the DNA TGTGCCAGCAGTCTGACAGGGGGATTAGAAAAACTGTTTTTT. Its protein product is CASSLTGGLEKLFF. The full variable domain, its missing parts supplied by reference TRBV28 and TRBJ1-4, is DVKVTQSSRYLVKRTGEKVFLECVQDMDHENMFWYRQDPGLGLRLIYFSYDVKMKEKGDIPEGYSVSREKKERFSLILESASTNQTSMYLCASSLTGGLEKLFFGSGTQLSVL.

This clone showed up just a few times. The chain uses TRBV16 and TRBJ2-7; D remains ambiguous. Trimming shortened V by 0 bases and J by 3 bases, and 6 bases separated the two germline ends. The germline gives CDR1 KGHSY, CDR2 FQNENV. The CDR3 spans 13 residues. CDR3 amino acids: CASSQSGRYEQYF. The CDR3 nucleotides are TGTGCCAGCAGCCAATCGGGCCGCTACGAGCAGTACTTC. Together with reference TRBV16 and TRBJ2-7, the CDR3 gives the full variable domain: GEEVAQTPKHLVRGEGQKAKLYCAPIKGHSYVFWYQQVLKNEFKFLISFQNENVFDETGMPKERFSAKCLPNSPCSLEIQATKLEDSAVYFCASSQSGRYEQYFGPGTRLTVT.

The rearrangement links TRBV7-9 to TRBJ2-3; 7 bases fit TRBD2. V lost 1 base and J lost 3; bases outside the gene matches: 7. The germline gives CDR1 SEHNR, CDR2 FQNEAQ (reference sequence). There are 16 residues in the CDR3. The CDR3 here is CASSLVPGLRTDTQYF. The CDR3 coding sequence is TGTGCCAGCAGCTTAGTTCCGGGACTAAGGACAGATACGCAGTATTTT.